These T cell receptor beta chains were read from a single sample in a study of radiotherapy plus CTLA-4 blockade in lung cancer. The data were produced by immunoSEQ multiplex PCR, yet TCRdb's version contains in-frame clones alone and is incomplete. The sample contains about 59,000 clones, just under 85% of which appear only once. Here the sequenced sample was peripheral blood, taken from a patient treated with radiotherapy plus ipilimumab. These receptors originate from a human donor with non-small cell lung cancer whose response to radiotherapy plus ipilimumab could not be evaluated. Both conserved end residues are part of each CDR3. The D gene is left open where the match is weak. Size tells how often a clone was seen (once, few, many) or the class of an expanded clone, and some rows leave it out.

>TRBV5-1|TRBD1|NA|TRBJ1-6
TGCGCCAGCAGCTTCGATGGACAGGGGAATTCACCCCTCCACTTT
CASSFDGQGNSPLHF
>TRBV9|NA|NA|TRBJ2-7
TGTGCCAGCAGCGTCGGTCAGGGTGACACCTACGAGCAGTACTTC
CASSVGQGDTYEQYF
>TRBV12-5|NA|NA|TRBJ2-3
TGTGCTAGTGGTTTGGGACTCGACTTATTCACAGATACGCAGTATTTT
CASGLGLDLFTDTQYF
>TRBV2|NA|NA|TRBJ2-3
TGTGCCAGCAGTGATGAGGTAATCACAGATACGCAGTATTTT
CASSDEVITDTQYF
>TRBV18|NA|NA|TRBJ1-1
TGTGCCAGCTCACCACCCCAGAACACTGAAGCTTTCTTT
CASSPPQNTEAFF
>TRBV7-2|NA|NA|TRBJ2-1
TGTGCCAGCAGCCCCGGGGGATCCTACAATGAGCAGTTCTTC
CASSPGGSYNEQFF
>TRBV18|NA|once|TRBJ1-1
TGTGCCAGCTCACCGGGGGGAGGGCTGAACACTGAAGCTTTCTTT
CASSPGGGLNTEAFF
>TRBV30|NA|NA|TRBJ2-7
TGTGCCTGGAGTGTACGGGGTGGGAGAACCTACGAGCAGTACTTC
CAWSVRGGRTYEQYF
>TRBV27|TRBD1|NA|TRBJ2-7
TGTGCCAGCAGTGACCCCGGGACAGGGGCCTACGAGCAGTACTTC
CASSDPGTGAYEQYF
>TRBV30|NA|NA|TRBJ2-1
TGTGCCGGACACCCCCGAAGCTCCTACAATGAGCAGTTCTTC
CAGHPRSSYNEQFF
>TRBV6-5|NA|NA|TRBJ1-1
TGTGCCAGCAGTTTCCCGGGGAGAACTGAAGCTTTCTTT
CASSFPGRTEAFF
>TRBV14|NA|NA|TRBJ2-3
TGTGCCAGCAGCCAAGTTAGGAAGGGGCCCACAGATACGCAGTATTTT
CASSQVRKGPTDTQYF
>TRBV6-5|NA|few|TRBJ2-6
TGTGCCAGCAGAAACAGGGTTTTCGGGGCCAACGTCCTGACTTTC
CASRNRVFGANVLTF
>TRBV11-2|NA|NA|TRBJ1-4
TGTGCCAGCAGCTTTCCGAGGCGGGAAAAACTGTTTTTT
CASSFPRREKLFF
>TRBV7-2|NA|NA|TRBJ2-4
TGTGCCAGCAGCCCCAGGTCCAAAAACATTCAGTACTTC
CASSPRSKNIQYF
>TRBV19|NA|NA|TRBJ1-2
TGTGCCAGTAGTATACGTCTCGCCGAGCCCTATGGCTACACCTTC
CASSIRLAEPYGYTF
>TRBV9|NA|NA|TRBJ2-1
TGTGCCAGCAGCCCACCCTCGGGAGCCACCTACAATGAGCAGTTCTTC
CASSPPSGATYNEQFF
>TRBV6-5|NA|once|TRBJ2-7
TGTGCCAGCAGTTACTCGTGGGCAGCCCTCTCCTACGAGCAGTACTTC
CASSYSWAALSYEQYF
>TRBV9|TRBD1|NA|TRBJ1-1
TGTGCCAGCTCGAAAGACAGGGGCAGGACTGAAGCTTTCTTT
CASSKDRGRTEAFF
>TRBV11-2|TRBD2|NA|TRBJ2-5
TGTGCCAGCAGCTTAAGGGTACTAGGACTAGCGGGGGTCCAAGAGACCCAGTACTTC
CASSLRVLGLAGVQETQYF
>TRBV30|TRBD2|once|TRBJ2-4
TGTGCCTGGAGCAGTAGCGGGAGTGTACGGAACATTCAGTACTTC
CAWSSSGSVRNIQYF
>TRBV10-3|TRBD1|NA|TRBJ2-7
TGTGCCGCGATGGACAGGGGGCGGGTGGAGGAGCAGTACTTC
CAAMDRGRVEEQYF
>TRBV7-9|NA|NA|TRBJ1-5
TGTGCCAGCAGCTCGGGACTGAGCAATCAGCCCCAGCATTTT
CASSSGLSNQPQHF
>TRBV5-8|TRBD1|NA|TRBJ1-3
TGTGCCAGCAGCTTGGACAGGGGGCCCGGAAACACCATATATTTT
CASSLDRGPGNTIYF
>TRBV18|TRBD1|NA|TRBJ1-1
TGTGCCAGCTCGCCTACAGGGGGAGTAAGGACTGAAGCTTTCTTT
CASSPTGGVRTEAFF
>TRBV5-1|NA|NA|TRBJ1-2
TGCGCCAGCAGCTTGGTAGCGGGTTCGAGCGGCTACACCTTC
CASSLVAGSSGYTF
>TRBV21-1|NA|few|TRBJ1-5
TGTGCCAGCATTATACCGGGTTATAGCAATCAGCCCCAGCATTTT
CASIIPGYSNQPQHF
>TRBV28|NA|NA|TRBJ2-7
TGTGCCAGCAGCCTCCCCGTCACAAAATACGAGCAGTACTTC
CASSLPVTKYEQYF
>TRBV28|NA|once|TRBJ2-2
TGTGCCAGCAAAGGGTTATGGGCTTCAGGGGCCGGGGAGCTGTTTTTT
CASKGLWASGAGELFF
>TRBV6-1|NA|few|TRBJ1-2
TGTGCCAGCAGTACCCCGGCCGGGGGCTACACCTTC
CASSTPAGGYTF
>TRBV7-2|TRBD2|NA|TRBJ2-3
TGTGCCAGCAGCCGCGGGAGGCAAGTCCAGCCAGATACGCAGTATTTT
CASSRGRQVQPDTQYF
>TRBV9|NA|NA|TRBJ2-3
TGTGCCAGCAGCGTAGGTGGGACTCAACGGGATACGCAGTATTTT
CASSVGGTQRDTQYF
>TRBV29-1|TRBD2|NA|TRBJ2-7
TGCAGCGTTGCCCTCTCGACTAGCCGCTACGAGCAGTACTTC
CSVALSTSRYEQYF
>TRBV12-5|NA|NA|TRBJ2-5
TGTGCTAGTGGTTTCGGAGAGACCCAGTACTTC
CASGFGETQYF
>TRBV27|NA|NA|TRBJ1-2
TGTGCCAGCAGTTTCCGGAGCGGGTATGGCTACACCTTC
CASSFRSGYGYTF
>TRBV21-1|NA|NA|TRBJ1-2
TGTGCCAGCAGCAAAGGGCTAGGAGGGTATGGCTACACCTTC
CASSKGLGGYGYTF
>TRBV7-2|NA|NA|TRBJ2-3
TGTGCCAGCAGCCTCGATTCCCGGGCGGGAGATACGCAGTATTTT
CASSLDSRAGDTQYF
>TRBV7-2|TRBD1|NA|TRBJ1-1
TGTGCCAGCAGCTCAGATTCCGGGACAGGGGAAGCTTTCTTT
CASSSDSGTGEAFF
>TRBV9|TRBD1|NA|TRBJ2-2
TGTGCCAGCAGCCCGGGACAGGGTAGGACCGGGGAGCTGTTTTTT
CASSPGQGRTGELFF
>TRBV7-9|TRBD1|NA|TRBJ2-3
TGTGCCAGCAGCTTTCCGGGACAGGGAACAGATACGCAGTATTTT
CASSFPGQGTDTQYF
>TRBV18|NA|NA|TRBJ2-4
TGTGCCAGCTCACCTTCAGATCCTCCGGGCATTCAGTACTTC
CASSPSDPPGIQYF
>TRBV9|TRBD2|NA|TRBJ2-7
TGTGCCAGCAGCGTAGAGGGGAGGGCCGGCGAGCAGTACTTC
CASSVEGRAGEQYF
>TRBV7-2|NA|NA|TRBJ2-1
TGTGCCAGCAGCCCACCAGGGGGGACCCAAGGTGAGCAGTTCTTC
CASSPPGGTQGEQFF
>TRBV7-8|TRBD1|NA|TRBJ2-7
TGTGCCAGCAGCCCGACAGGGGTGGGAGACTCCTACGAGCAGTACTTC
CASSPTGVGDSYEQYF
>TRBV6-6|NA|NA|TRBJ1-4
TGTGCCAGCAGACCCCGCGGGGGCACGACCACCGAAAAACTGTTTTTT
CASRPRGGTTTEKLFF
>TRBV7-2|NA|NA|TRBJ2-4
TGTGCCAGCAGCCCTTGGACAGAGAACATTCAGTACTTC
CASSPWTENIQYF
>TRBV28|NA|NA|TRBJ1-1
TGTGCCAGCAGGGACAGCCAGAACACTGAAGCTTTCTTT
CASRDSQNTEAFF
>TRBV18|NA|NA|TRBJ1-2
TGTGCCAGCTCACCGGGGCAGGGGACGGTCTATGGCTACACCTTC
CASSPGQGTVYGYTF
>TRBV19|NA|NA|TRBJ2-1
TGTGCCAGTAGTATCACCGGGACACCTTATGATGAGCAGTTCTTC
CASSITGTPYDEQFF
>TRBV11-2|TRBD1|NA|TRBJ2-7
TGTGCCAGCAGCCTAGGACCGGGACAGGGCTCCTACGAGCAGTACTTC
CASSLGPGQGSYEQYF
>TRBV6-5|NA|NA|TRBJ2-2
TGTGCCAGCAAACAGCTCACCGGGGAGCTGTTTTTT
CASKQLTGELFF